The clone carrying this TCR beta chain was picked up a small number of times. Axillary draining lymph nodes of breast cancer patients supplied the node samples. TCRdb reprocessed the multiplex PCR reads via MiXCR and lists one record per CDR3 protein. The top ten hold approximately 3.7% of the sample, which has 200,000 to 250,000 distinct CDR3 sequences, 34% seen once. The sample is drawn from a study of breast tumors, draining lymph nodes, adjacent tissues. CDR3 size: 14 residues. The germline CDR1 and CDR2 sequences are WSHSY and SAAADI. After removal of 6 bases from V and 2 bases from J, the junction contained 6 bases not matched to a gene.

Sequencing input: axillary lymph node tissue. This clonotype was obtained from a female donor with breast cancer. Some clones in this sample may be carry-over from other donors' samples. The rearrangement joins TRBV10-2 to TRBJ1-1, with TRBD1 matching over 7 bases. Here the CDR3 DNA reads TGCGCCAGCAGGAGGGGACAGACCAACACTGAAGCTTTCTTT. It yields the protein CASRRGQTNTEAFF.